This T cell receptor beta chain was captured by sequencing in a study of neurological immune-mediated disorders. Study-wide points: None of the CDR3 amino acid sequences found in expanded clones was shared across subjects. This suggests that the TCR-beta repertoires were private in all groups.

The cDNA was generated through 5'RACE incorporating 10-nucleotide random UMIs. From the 5' RACE reads, TCRdb called clonotypes with MiXCR, one entry per CDR3 protein. The sample holds tens of thousands of distinct CDR3 sequences; about an eighth are singletons and the top ten take around 14%. About this clonotype: Antigen: not known. A much larger clone differs from this one at a single base, so this may be a read error.

The ends were cut back, 6 bases at V and 0 bases at J, with 14 bases in the middle. Germline CDR1 is DFQATT and CDR2 is SNEGSKA (reference sequence). The CDR3 loop spans 15 amino acids. PBMCs stored at -80 C, numbering 2 million, were the origin of the unsorted libraries. Sequenced material: PBMCs. The sequence was obtained from a woman aged 60-75 years with HTLV-1-associated myelopathy (HAM/TSP). V is TRBV20-1 and J is TRBJ1-4, with D maybe TRBD1 (6 bases). CDR3 in amino acids: CSAQGDATTNEKLFF. The DNA for the CDR3 is TGCAGTGCACAGGGTGACGCTACAACTAATGAAAAACTGTTTTTT.